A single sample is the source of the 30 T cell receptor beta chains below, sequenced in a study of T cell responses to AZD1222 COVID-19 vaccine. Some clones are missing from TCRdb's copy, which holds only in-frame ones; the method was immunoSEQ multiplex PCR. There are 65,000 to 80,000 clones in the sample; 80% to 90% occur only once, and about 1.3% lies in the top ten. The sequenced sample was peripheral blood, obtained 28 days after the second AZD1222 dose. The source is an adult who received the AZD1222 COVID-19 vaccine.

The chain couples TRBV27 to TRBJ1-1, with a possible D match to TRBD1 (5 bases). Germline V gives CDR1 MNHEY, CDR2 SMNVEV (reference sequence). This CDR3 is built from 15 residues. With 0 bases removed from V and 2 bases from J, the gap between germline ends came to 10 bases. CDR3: CASSLSPGLNTEAFF. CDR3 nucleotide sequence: TGTGCCAGCAGTTTATCACCAGGGCTAAACACTGAAGCTTTCTTT.

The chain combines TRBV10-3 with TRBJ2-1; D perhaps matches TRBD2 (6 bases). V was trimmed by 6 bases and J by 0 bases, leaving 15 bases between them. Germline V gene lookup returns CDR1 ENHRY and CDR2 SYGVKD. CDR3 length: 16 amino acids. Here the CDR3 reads CAIRWGVSSSYNEQFF. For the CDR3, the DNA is TGTGCCATCAGGTGGGGGGTTTCCAGCTCCTACAATGAGCAGTTCTTC.

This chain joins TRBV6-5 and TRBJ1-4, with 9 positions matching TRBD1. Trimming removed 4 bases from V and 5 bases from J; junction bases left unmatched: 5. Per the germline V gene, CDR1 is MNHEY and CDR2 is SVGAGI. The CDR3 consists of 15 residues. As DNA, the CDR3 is TGTGCCAGCAGTTGGATCGGACAGGGGAATGAAAAACTGTTTTTT. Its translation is CASSWIGQGNEKLFF.

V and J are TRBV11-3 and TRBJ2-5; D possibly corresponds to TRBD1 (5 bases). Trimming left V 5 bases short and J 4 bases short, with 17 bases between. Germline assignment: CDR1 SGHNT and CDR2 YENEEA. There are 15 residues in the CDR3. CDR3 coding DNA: TGTGCCAGCAGCGGACAACCGGGCCCTCGAGAGACCCAGTACTTC. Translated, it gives CASSGQPGPRETQYF.

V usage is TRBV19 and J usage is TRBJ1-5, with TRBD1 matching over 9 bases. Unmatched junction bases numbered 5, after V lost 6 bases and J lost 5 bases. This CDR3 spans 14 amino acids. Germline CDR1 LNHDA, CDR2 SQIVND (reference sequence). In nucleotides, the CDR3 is TGTGCCAGTAGCTTACAGGGGGCTTATCAGCCCCAGCATTTT. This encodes CASSLQGAYQPQHF.

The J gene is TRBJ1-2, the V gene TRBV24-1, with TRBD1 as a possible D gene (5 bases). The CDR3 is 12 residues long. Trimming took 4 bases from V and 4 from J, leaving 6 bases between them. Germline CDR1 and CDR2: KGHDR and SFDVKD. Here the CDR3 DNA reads TGTGCCACCAGTGAAGACAGCTATGGCTACACCTTC. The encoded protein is CATSEDSYGYTF.

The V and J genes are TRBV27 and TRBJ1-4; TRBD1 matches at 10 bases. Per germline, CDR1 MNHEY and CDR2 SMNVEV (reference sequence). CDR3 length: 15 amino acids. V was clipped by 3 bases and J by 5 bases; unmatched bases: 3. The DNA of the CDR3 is TGTGCCAGCAGTTTGGACAGGGGGATGAATGAAAAACTGTTTTTT. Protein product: CASSLDRGMNEKLFF.

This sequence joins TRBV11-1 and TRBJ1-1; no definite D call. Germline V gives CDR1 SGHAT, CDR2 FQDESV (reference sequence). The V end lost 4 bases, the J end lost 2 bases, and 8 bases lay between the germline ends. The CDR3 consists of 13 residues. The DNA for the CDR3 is TGTGCCAGCAGCTACCTACGCAACACTGAAGCTTTCTTT. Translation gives CASSYLRNTEAFF. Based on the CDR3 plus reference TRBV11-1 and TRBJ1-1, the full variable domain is EAEVAQSPRYKITEKSQAVAFWCDPISGHATLYWYRQILGQGPELLVQFQDESVVDDSQLPKDRFSAERLKGVDSTLKIQPAELGDSAMYLCASSYLRNTEAFFGQGTRLTVV.

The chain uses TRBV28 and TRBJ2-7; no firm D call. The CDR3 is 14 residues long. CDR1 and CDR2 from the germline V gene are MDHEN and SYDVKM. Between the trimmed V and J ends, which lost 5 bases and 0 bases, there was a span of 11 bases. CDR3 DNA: TGTGCCAGCAGTGCCCCAGTGAGCTCCTACGAGCAGTACTTC. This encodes CASSAPVSSYEQYF. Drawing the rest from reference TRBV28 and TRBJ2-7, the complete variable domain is DVKVTQSSRYLVKRTGEKVFLECVQDMDHENMFWYRQDPGLGLRLIYFSYDVKMKEKGDIPEGYSVSREKKERFSLILESASTNQTSMYLCASSAPVSSYEQYFGPGTRLTVT.

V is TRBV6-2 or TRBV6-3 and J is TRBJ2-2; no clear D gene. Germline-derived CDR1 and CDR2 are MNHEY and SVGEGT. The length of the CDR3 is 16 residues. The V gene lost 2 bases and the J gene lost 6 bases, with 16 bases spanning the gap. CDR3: CASSYGPPVQAGELFF. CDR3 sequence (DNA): TGTGCCAGCAGTTACGGGCCGCCAGTCCAAGCCGGGGAGCTGTTTTTT.

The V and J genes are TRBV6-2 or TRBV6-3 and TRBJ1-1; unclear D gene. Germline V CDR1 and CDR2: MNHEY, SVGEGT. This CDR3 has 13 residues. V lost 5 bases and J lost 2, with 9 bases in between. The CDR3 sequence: CASSGTKNTEAFF. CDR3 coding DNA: TGTGCCAGCAGTGGAACCAAAAACACTGAAGCTTTCTTT.

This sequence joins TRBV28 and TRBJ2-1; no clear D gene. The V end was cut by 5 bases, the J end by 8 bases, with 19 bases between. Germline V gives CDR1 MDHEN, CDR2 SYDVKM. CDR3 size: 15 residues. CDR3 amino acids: CASSTTWGSLDEQFF. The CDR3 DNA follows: TGTGCCAGCAGTACGACATGGGGATCCTTAGATGAGCAGTTCTTC. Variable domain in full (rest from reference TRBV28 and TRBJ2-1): DVKVTQSSRYLVKRTGEKVFLECVQDMDHENMFWYRQDPGLGLRLIYFSYDVKMKEKGDIPEGYSVSREKKERFSLILESASTNQTSMYLCASSTTWGSLDEQFFGPGTRLTVL.

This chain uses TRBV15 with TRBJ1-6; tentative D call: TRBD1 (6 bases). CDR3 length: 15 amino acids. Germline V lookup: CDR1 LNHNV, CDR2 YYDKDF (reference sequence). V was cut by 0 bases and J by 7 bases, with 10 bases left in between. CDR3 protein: CATSRDITGNSPLHF. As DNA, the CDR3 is TGTGCCACCAGCAGAGATATAACAGGGAATTCACCCCTCCACTTT.

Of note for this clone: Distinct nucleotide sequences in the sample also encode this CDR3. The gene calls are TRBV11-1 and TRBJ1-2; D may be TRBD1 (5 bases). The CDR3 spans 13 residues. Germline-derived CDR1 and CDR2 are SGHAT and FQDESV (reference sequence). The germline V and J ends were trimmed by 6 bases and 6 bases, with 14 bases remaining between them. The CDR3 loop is CASSPGTRNGYTF. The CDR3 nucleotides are TGTGCCAGCAGTCCGGGGACCCGAAATGGCTACACCTTC.

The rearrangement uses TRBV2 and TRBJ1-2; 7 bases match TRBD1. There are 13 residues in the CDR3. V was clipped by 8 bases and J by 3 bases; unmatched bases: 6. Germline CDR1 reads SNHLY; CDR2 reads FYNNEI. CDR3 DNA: TGTGCCAGCCAGGGGGAATTTGACTATGGCTACACCTTC. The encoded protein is CASQGEFDYGYTF. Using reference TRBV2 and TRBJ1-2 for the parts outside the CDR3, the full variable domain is EPEVTQTPSHQVTQMGQEVILRCVPISNHLYFYWYRQILGQKVEFLVSFYNNEISEKSEIFDDQFSVERPDGSNFTLKIRSTKLEDSAMYFCASQGEFDYGYTFGSGTRLTVV.

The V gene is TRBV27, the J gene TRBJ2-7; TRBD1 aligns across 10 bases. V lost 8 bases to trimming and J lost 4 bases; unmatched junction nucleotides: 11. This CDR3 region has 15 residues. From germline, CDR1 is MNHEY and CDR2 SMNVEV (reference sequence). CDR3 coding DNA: TGTGCCAGCGGAAGGATCACGGGACAGGGGTACGAGCAGTACTTC. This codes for CASGRITGQGYEQYF.

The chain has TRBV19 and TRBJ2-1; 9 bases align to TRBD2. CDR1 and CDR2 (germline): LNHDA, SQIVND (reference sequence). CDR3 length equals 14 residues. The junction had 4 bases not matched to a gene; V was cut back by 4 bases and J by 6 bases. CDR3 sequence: CASSNGGRANEQFF. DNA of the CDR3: TGTGCCAGTAGTAATGGCGGGAGGGCCAATGAGCAGTTCTTC. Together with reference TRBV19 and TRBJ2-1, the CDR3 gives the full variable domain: DGGITQSPKYLFRKEGQNVTLSCEQNLNHDAMYWYRQDPGQGLRLIYYSQIVNDFQKGDIAEGYSVSREKKESFPLTVTSAQKNPTAFYLCASSNGGRANEQFFGPGTRLTVL.

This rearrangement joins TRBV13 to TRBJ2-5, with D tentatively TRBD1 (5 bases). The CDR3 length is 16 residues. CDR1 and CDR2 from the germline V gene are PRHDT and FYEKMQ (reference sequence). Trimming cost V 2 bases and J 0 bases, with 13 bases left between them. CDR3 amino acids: CASSLFQRGNQETQYF. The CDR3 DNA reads TGTGCCAGCAGCTTATTCCAAAGGGGTAACCAAGAGACCCAGTACTTC.

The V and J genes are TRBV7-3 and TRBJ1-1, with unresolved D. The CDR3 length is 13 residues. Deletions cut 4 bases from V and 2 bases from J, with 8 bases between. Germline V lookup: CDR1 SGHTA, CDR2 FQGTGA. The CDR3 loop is CASSYRHNTEAFF. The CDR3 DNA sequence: TGTGCCAGCAGCTATCGACACAACACTGAAGCTTTCTTT.

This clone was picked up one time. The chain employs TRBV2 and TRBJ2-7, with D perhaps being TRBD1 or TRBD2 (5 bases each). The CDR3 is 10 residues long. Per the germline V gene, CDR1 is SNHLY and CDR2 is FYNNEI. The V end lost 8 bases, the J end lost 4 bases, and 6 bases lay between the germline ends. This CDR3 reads CASGGYEQYF. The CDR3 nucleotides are TGTGCCAGCGGGGGTTACGAGCAGTACTTC.

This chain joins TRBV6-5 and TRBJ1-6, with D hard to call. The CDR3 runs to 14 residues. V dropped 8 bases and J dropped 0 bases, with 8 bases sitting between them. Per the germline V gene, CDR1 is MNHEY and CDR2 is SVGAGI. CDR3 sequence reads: CASSESSYNSPLHF. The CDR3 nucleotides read TGTGCCAGCTCAGAGAGCTCCTATAATTCACCCCTCCACTTT.

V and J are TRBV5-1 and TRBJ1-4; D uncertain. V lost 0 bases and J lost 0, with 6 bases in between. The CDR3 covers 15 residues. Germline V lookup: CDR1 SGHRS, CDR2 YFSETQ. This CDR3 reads CASSLASATNEKLFF. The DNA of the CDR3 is TGCGCCAGCAGCTTGGCCTCTGCAACTAATGAAAAACTGTTTTTT. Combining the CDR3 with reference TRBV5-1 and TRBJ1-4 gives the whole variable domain KAGVTQTPRYLIKTRGQQVTLSCSPISGHRSVSWYQQTPGQGLQFLFEYFSETQRNKGNFPGRFSGRQFSNSRSEMNVSTLELGDSALYLCASSLASATNEKLFFGSGTQLSVL.

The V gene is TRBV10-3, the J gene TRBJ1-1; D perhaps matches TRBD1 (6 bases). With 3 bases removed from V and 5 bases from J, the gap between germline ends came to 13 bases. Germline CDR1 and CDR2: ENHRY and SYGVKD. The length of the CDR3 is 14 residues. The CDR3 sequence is CAISEGNRVTEAFF. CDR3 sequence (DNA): TGTGCCATCAGTGAAGGAAACAGGGTAACTGAAGCTTTCTTT.

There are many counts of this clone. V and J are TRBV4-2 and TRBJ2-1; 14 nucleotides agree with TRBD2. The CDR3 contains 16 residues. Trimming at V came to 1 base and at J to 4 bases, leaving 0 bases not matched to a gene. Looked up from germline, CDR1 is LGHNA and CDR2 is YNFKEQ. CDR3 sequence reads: CASSQGLAGGYNEQFF. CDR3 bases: TGTGCCAGCAGCCAAGGACTAGCGGGAGGGTACAATGAGCAGTTCTTC.

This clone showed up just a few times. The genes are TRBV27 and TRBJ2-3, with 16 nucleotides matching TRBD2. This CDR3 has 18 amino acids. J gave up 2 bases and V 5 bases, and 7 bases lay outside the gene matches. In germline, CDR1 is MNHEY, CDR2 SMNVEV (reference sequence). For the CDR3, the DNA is TGTGCCAGCAGTCCCACGGGACTAGCGGGAGGGTACACAGATACGCAGTATTTT. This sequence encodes CASSPTGLAGGYTDTQYF.

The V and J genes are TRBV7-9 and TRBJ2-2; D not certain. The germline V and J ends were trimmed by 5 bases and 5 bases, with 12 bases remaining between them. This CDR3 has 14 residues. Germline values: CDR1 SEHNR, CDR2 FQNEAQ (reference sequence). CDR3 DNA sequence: TGTGCCAGCAGCAGTCGTATACAGACCGGGGAGCTGTTTTTT. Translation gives CASSSRIQTGELFF.

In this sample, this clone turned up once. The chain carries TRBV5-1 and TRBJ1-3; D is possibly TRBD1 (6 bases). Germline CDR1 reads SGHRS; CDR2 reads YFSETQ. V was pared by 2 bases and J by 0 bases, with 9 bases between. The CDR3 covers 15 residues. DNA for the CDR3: TGCGCCAGCAGCTTCGGACAGATCTCTGGAAACACCATATATTTT. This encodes CASSFGQISGNTIYF.

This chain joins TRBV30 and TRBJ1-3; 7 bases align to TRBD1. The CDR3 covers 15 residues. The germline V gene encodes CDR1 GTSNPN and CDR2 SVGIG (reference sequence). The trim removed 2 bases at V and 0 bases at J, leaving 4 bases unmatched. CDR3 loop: CAWSTGQLSGNTIYF. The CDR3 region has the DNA TGTGCCTGGAGTACGGGACAGCTCTCTGGAAACACCATATATTTT.

The CDR3 here is CASSLEVVGRRAFF. DNA for the CDR3: TGCGCCAGCAGCTTGGAAGTCGTTGGCCGCAGGGCTTTCTTT. The chain has TRBV5-1 and TRBJ1-1; D gene ambiguous. CDR3 size: 14 residues. CDR1 is SGHRS and CDR2 is YFSETQ in the germline V gene. The V end was cut by 0 bases, the J end by 11 bases, with 17 bases between.

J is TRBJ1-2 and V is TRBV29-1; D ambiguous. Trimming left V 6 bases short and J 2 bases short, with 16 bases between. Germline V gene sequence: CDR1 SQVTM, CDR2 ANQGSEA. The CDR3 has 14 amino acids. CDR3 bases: TGCAGCGTCGAGCCTGATGGAGTAAACTATGGCTACACCTTC. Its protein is CSVEPDGVNYGYTF. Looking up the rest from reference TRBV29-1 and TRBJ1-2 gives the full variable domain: SAVISQKPSRDICQRGTSLTIQCQVDSQVTMMFWYRQQPGQSLTLIATANQGSEATYESGFVIDKFPISRPNLTFSTLTVSNMSPEDSSIYLCSVEPDGVNYGYTFGSGTRLTVV.